A selection of T cell receptor beta chains follows, all from one sample in a study of blood T cell repertoires in COVID-19. Sequenced by immunoSEQ multiplex PCR; TCRdb stores in-frame clones only, minus some. The repertoire includes around 300,000 clones, about nine tenths of them detected once, and roughly 2.2% sits in the top ten. The material sequenced was peripheral blood. The origin of the receptors is a man aged 50 to 60 with acute or convalescent COVID-19. The CDR3 runs from the conserved cysteine through the conserved F or W. A D gene is named only where the DNA matches it firmly. Not all rows give a size; the values are once, few, many and, for expanded clones, a class.

J gene	D gene	CDR3 length	V gene	clone size	CDR3 protein	CDR3 DNA
TRBJ2-2	NA	11	TRBV11-3	NA	CASRSTGELFF	TGTGCCAGCCGGAGTACCGGGGAGCTGTTTTTT
TRBJ1-1	NA	13	TRBV29-1	once	CSARQSMNTEAFF	TGCAGCGCCCGACAGAGCATGAACACTGAAGCTTTCTTT
TRBJ1-1	TRBD1	14	TRBV7-3	once	CASSSGGANTEAFF	TGTGCCAGCAGCTCAGGGGGCGCGAACACTGAAGCTTTCTTT
TRBJ2-3	TRBD1	15	TRBV5-4	NA	CASSLTTGGTAPVYF	TGTGCCAGCAGCTTGACGACAGGGGGGACAGCCCCAGTATATTTT
TRBJ2-3	TRBD2	16	TRBV6-5	NA	CASSYSNGGGTDTQYF	TGTGCCAGCAGTTACTCGAACGGCGGGGGGACAGATACGCAGTATTTT
TRBJ1-1	TRBD1	14	TRBV27	NA	CASHLGTANTEAFF	TGTGCCAGCCACCTCGGGACAGCTAACACTGAAGCTTTCTTT
TRBJ1-1	NA	15	TRBV5-1	NA	CASSLDGGPNTEAFF	TGCGCCAGCAGCTTGGATGGGGGCCCGAACACTGAAGCTTTCTTT
TRBJ2-1	NA	14	TRBV7-6	few	CASSLEVASGVPFF	TGTGCCAGCAGCTTAGAAGTCGCCTCCGGGGTTCCGTTCTTC
TRBJ2-7	TRBD2	16	TRBV13	many	CASSLGLAGGSYEQYF	TGTGCCAGCAGCCTAGGACTAGCGGGGGGTAGCTACGAGCAGTACTTC
TRBJ2-7	TRBD1	14	TRBV2	NA	CASSEGTGAYEQYF	TGTGCCAGCAGTGAGGGGACAGGGGCCTACGAGCAGTACTTC
TRBJ1-3	NA	16	TRBV5-1	NA	CASSLGGAYSGNTIYF	TGCGCCAGCAGCTTGGGAGGTGCCTACTCTGGAAACACCATATATTTT
TRBJ2-7	NA	13	TRBV30	NA	CALLIAASYEQYF	TGTGCCTTATTAATAGCGGCCTCCTACGAGCAGTACTTC
TRBJ2-7	NA	14	TRBV9	NA	CASSSQDSRGEQYF	TGTGCCAGCAGCTCACAGGACAGCCGGGGAGAGCAGTACTTC
TRBJ1-3	TRBD1	15	TRBV18	NA	CASSGTGISGNTIYF	TGTGCCAGCTCCGGGACAGGTATCTCTGGAAACACCATATATTTT
TRBJ1-1	TRBD1	15	TRBV5-1	NA	CASSTGTGKDTEAFF	TGCGCCAGCAGCACCGGGACAGGGAAGGACACTGAAGCTTTCTTT
TRBJ2-7	TRBD1	13	TRBV27	NA	CASSRDRAHEQYF	TGTGCCAGCAGTAGGGACAGGGCCCACGAGCAGTACTTC
TRBJ1-5	TRBD1	13	TRBV6-5	NA	CASLGTGGQPQHF	TGTGCCAGCTTGGGGACAGGGGGTCAGCCCCAGCATTTT
TRBJ2-7	NA	14	TRBV7-9	NA	CASSRGDSAGEQYF	TGTGCCAGCAGCAGAGGGGACTCCGCAGGGGAGCAGTACTTC
TRBJ1-6	TRBD1	15	TRBV6-5	once	CASSYSGQGNSPLHF	TGTGCCAGCAGTTACTCAGGACAGGGGAATTCACCCCTCCACTTT
TRBJ2-7	NA	12	TRBV6-5	NA	CASRQDSYEQYF	TGTGCCAGCAGACAGGACTCCTACGAGCAGTACTTC
TRBJ2-7	NA	12	TRBV30	NA	CAWSVGGAEQYF	TGTGCCTGGAGTGTAGGGGGGGCCGAGCAGTACTTC
TRBJ2-3	TRBD1	13	TRBV29-1	NA	CSVPDRGGDTQYF	TGCAGCGTTCCCGACAGGGGCGGTGATACGCAGTATTTT
TRBJ2-1	NA	16	TRBV9	once	CASSISYHGAYNEQFF	TGTGCCAGCAGTATCAGCTATCACGGGGCCTACAATGAGCAGTTCTTC
TRBJ2-7	NA	15	TRBV18	NA	CASSPPAGYSYEQYF	TGTGCCAGCTCACCACCAGCGGGCTACTCCTACGAGCAGTACTTC
TRBJ1-4	NA	18	TRBV27	NA	CASSATGTGLLGGEKLFF	TGTGCCAGCAGTGCGACCGGGACGGGACTTTTGGGTGGTGAAAAACTGTTTTTT
TRBJ1-6	NA	15	TRBV27	NA	CASSPAGSYNSPLHF	TGTGCCAGCAGTCCCGCCGGCTCCTATAATTCACCCCTCCACTTT
TRBJ2-4	NA	14	TRBV5-1	NA	CASSLEGVKNIQYF	TGCGCCAGCAGCTTGGAAGGGGTCAAAAACATTCAGTACTTC